The clone carrying this TCR beta chain occurred once. This sample is drawn from a study of blood T cell repertoires in COVID-19. Across the whole study: Both acute and convalescent COVID-19 samples were obtained from the United States, Italy and Spain. The analysed material was cDNA or gDNA that came from T cells, B-cell-depleted T cells, or PBMCs.

As processed by the authors: The authors estimated nucleated cell counts from reference gene primer amplification. Only in-frame clones appear in the TCRdb table, and some are missing; sequencing was by immunoSEQ multiplex PCR. Clone size and the V and J calls come from that table; the DNA yielded D and trimming. The table lists a few hundred thousand clones, around 87% of them singletons. Germline V gene sequence: CDR1 SGHRS, CDR2 YFSETQ. The V gene lost 0 bases and the J gene lost 7 bases, with 14 bases spanning the gap. The CDR3 length is 15 residues. This TCR came from a human donor in a cohort sampled during active COVID-19. The chain links TRBV5-1 to TRBJ2-1; D call uncertain. The specimen sequenced was peripheral blood. As DNA, the CDR3 is TGCGCCAGCAGCTTGGGGTCGCCCGGGTTTAATGAGCAGTTCTTC. Encoded protein: CASSLGSPGFNEQFF.